What follows describes a single T cell receptor (beta chain). Its target is not known. This table comes from immunoSEQ multiplex PCR, and its TCRdb copy is limited to in-frame clones, with some not included. The table shows approximately 93,000 clones, with just under 80% occurring only once. V lost 0 bases, J lost 8 bases, and 7 bases lay in between. CDR3 length: 13 amino acids. Germline values: CDR1 ENHRY, CDR2 SYGVKD. These data are taken from a study of PD-1 blockade in classical Hodgkin lymphoma. Findings and caveats of the study: Diversity in CD4+ TCRs, unlike that measured in CD8+ TCRs, had risen significantly by C4D1. Before treatment, complete responders showed about the same diversity as newly diagnosed patients.

The time point denotes: cycle 4 day 1 (C4D1), after 5 to 7 weeks of nivolumab. Exposure to brentuximab vedotin varied, and each patient had relapsed following autologous stem cell transplantation. The source of this sequence is a human donor with classical Hodgkin lymphoma. The source material was peripheral blood mononuclear cells (PBMCs), sampled before the fourth cycle of nivolumab. The V call is TRBV10-3, the J call TRBJ1-4; no definite D call. This CDR3 is CAISESIGEKLFF. The DNA of the CDR3 is TGTGCCATCAGTGAGTCCATAGGCGAAAAACTGTTTTTT.